Presented here are 21 T cell receptor beta chains from one specimen sequenced in a study of blood T cell repertoires in COVID-19. Here immunoSEQ multiplex PCR was the method, and the copy in TCRdb shows in-frame clones only, minus some. This table has roughly 430,000 clones, roughly 90% appearing once. Source material: PBMCs or T cells enriched from blood (not recorded which). The receptors originated from a woman in her thirties or forties with acute COVID-19.

The V and J genes are TRBV19 and TRBJ2-7; 8 positions match TRBD2. The CDR3 loop spans 15 amino acids. Unmatched junction bases numbered 8, after V lost 6 bases and J lost 1 base. The germline gives CDR1 LNHDA, CDR2 SQIVND (reference sequence). The CDR3 spells CASRESGGGSYEQYF. The DNA of the CDR3 is TGTGCCAGTAGGGAGAGCGGGGGCGGTTCCTACGAGCAGTACTTC.

The chain combines TRBV27 with TRBJ2-3; TRBD1 aligns across 9 bases. The CDR3 sequence is 15 residues long. With V trimmed by 7 bases and J by 5 bases, 10 bases remained unmatched. Germline assignment: CDR1 MNHEY and CDR2 SMNVEV (reference sequence). The CDR3 DNA is TGTGCCAGCAAACTAACAGGGGGCGGGGGAGATACGCAGTATTTT. Translated, it gives CASKLTGGGGDTQYF.

This chain links TRBV6-5 with TRBJ1-4; 7 positions match TRBD1. Germline V gives CDR1 MNHEY, CDR2 SVGAGI. The ends lost 7 bases at V and 2 bases at J; junction bases unmatched: 7. The length of the CDR3 is 15 residues. The CDR3 here is CASKRDRVTNEKLFF. As DNA, the CDR3 is TGTGCCAGCAAGAGAGACAGGGTGACTAATGAAAAACTGTTTTTT.

In this sample, this clone turned up a few times. Other DNA sequences of this sample code for an identical CDR3. CDR3: CSARSSYEQYF. CDR3 sequence (DNA): TGCAGTGCCCGGAGCTCCTACGAGCAGTACTTC. The chain is built from TRBV20-1 and TRBJ2-7; D unclear. The ends were cut back, 6 bases at V and 0 bases at J, with 6 bases in the middle. The CDR3 has 11 residues. The germline gives CDR1 DFQATT, CDR2 SNEGSKA (reference sequence).

This clone was recorded only once. J is TRBJ1-1 and V is TRBV2; no clear D. In germline, CDR1 is SNHLY, CDR2 FYNNEI. The CDR3 contains 14 residues. V shed 7 bases and J shed 5 bases, with 17 bases lying between them. CDR3: CASTSTNRWTEAFF. The CDR3 DNA is TGTGCCAGCACCTCCACTAATAGGTGGACTGAAGCTTTCTTT.

The chain joins TRBV6-5 to TRBJ1-6, with D maybe TRBD1 (5 bases). Germline V gives CDR1 MNHEY, CDR2 SVGAGI. Trimming removed 7 bases from V and 9 bases from J, with 19 bases in between. This CDR3 is built from 15 residues. DNA for the CDR3: TGTGCCAGCACTCCTAGGGCGGGGCAAACTTCACCCCTCCACTTT. Amino acid sequence: CASTPRAGQTSPLHF.

This clone was counted between two and nine times. The gene calls are TRBV9 and TRBJ2-2; tentative D call: TRBD1 (6 bases). The CDR3 sequence is 15 residues long. V shed 3 bases and J shed 1 base, with 10 bases lying between them. Germline CDR1 and CDR2: SGDLS and YYNGEE. CDR3 region: CASSARGLNTGELFF. The CDR3 nucleotides read TGTGCCAGCAGCGCCAGGGGCTTGAACACCGGGGAGCTGTTTTTT. The full variable domain, completed using reference TRBV9 and TRBJ2-2, is DSGVTQTPKHLITATGQRVTLRCSPRSGDLSVYWYQQSLDQGLQFLIQYYNGEERAKGNILERFSAQQFPDLHSELNLSSLELGDSALYFCASSARGLNTGELFFGEGSRLTVL.

CDR3 DNA: TGTGCCAGCAGCCCTTCAATCTATACTGAAGCTTTCTTT. It is translated as CASSPSIYTEAFF. This sequence joins TRBV11-3 and TRBJ1-1, with unresolved D. Per germline, CDR1 SGHNT and CDR2 YENEEA. The V end lost 5 bases, the J end lost 5 bases, and 12 bases lay between the germline ends. This CDR3 is built from 13 residues.

The chain has TRBV3-1 (or the pseudogene TRBV3-2) and TRBJ1-1; D is undetermined. This CDR3 is built from 14 residues. Trimming pared 3 bases from V and 0 bases from J, leaving 8 bases between. Germline V gives CDR1 LGHDT, CDR2 YNNKEL (reference sequence). The CDR3 loop reads CASSQAVMNTEAFF. CDR3 bases: TGTGCCAGCAGCCAGGCTGTTATGAACACTGAAGCTTTCTTT.

V and J are TRBV19 and TRBJ2-7; TRBD1 agrees at 8 bases. Germline values: CDR1 LNHDA, CDR2 SQIVND (reference sequence). Trimming removed 6 bases from V and 5 bases from J; junction bases left unmatched: 12. This CDR3 has 15 amino acids. The CDR3 DNA sequence: TGTGCCAGTAGCCGAGCGGACAGGGAAATCCACGAGCAGTACTTC. This sequence encodes CASSRADREIHEQYF.

V gene TRBV5-1 combines with J gene TRBJ2-3, with TRBD1 as a possible D gene (6 bases). The CDR3 has 17 amino acids. Trimming pared 0 bases from V and 1 base from J, leaving 15 bases between. Per germline, CDR1 SGHRS and CDR2 YFSETQ. The CDR3, as DNA: TGCGCCAGCAGCTTGGCCCCCCCAGGGGTAGGCACAGATACGCAGTATTTT. It specifies CASSLAPPGVGTDTQYF.

The chain employs TRBV27 and TRBJ1-5; D is undetermined. V gave up 5 bases and J gave up 6 bases, with 5 bases separating them. Per germline, CDR1 MNHEY and CDR2 SMNVEV (reference sequence). This CDR3 region has 11 residues. The CDR3: CASSLSQPQHF. CDR3 DNA sequence: TGTGCCAGCAGTCTTTCTCAGCCCCAGCATTTT.

This clone was recorded a few times. The chain is built from TRBV6-5 and TRBJ1-2; tentatively, D is TRBD1 (5 bases). V was clipped by 6 bases and J by 0 bases, with 11 bases between them. Looked up from germline, CDR1 is MNHEY and CDR2 is SVGAGI. This CDR3 is built from 14 residues. This CDR3 is CASRVAGSNYGYTF. The CDR3, as DNA: TGTGCCAGCAGGGTGGCAGGGTCTAACTATGGCTACACCTTC.

The CDR3 nucleotides read TGTGCCAGCAGTGAATTTACGAGAGCGTCCTATAATTCACCCCTCCACTTT. This translates into CASSEFTRASYNSPLHF. This chain joins TRBV25-1 and TRBJ1-6; D unresolved. Germline CDR1 reads MGHDK; CDR2 reads SYGVNS. The CDR3 length is 17 residues. V lost 1 base and J lost 1, with 11 bases in between.

The V call is TRBV11-2, the J call TRBJ2-2, with D maybe TRBD2 (5 bases). The ends were cut back, 5 bases at V and 5 bases at J, with 9 bases in the middle. Germline V gene sequence: CDR1 SGHAT, CDR2 FQNNGV. This CDR3 is built from 13 residues. CDR3 protein: CASSPGGTGELFF. The CDR3 bases are TGTGCCAGCAGCCCTGGCGGGACCGGGGAGCTGTTTTTT.

This chain joins TRBV5-6 and TRBJ2-7; D may be TRBD1 (6 bases). The CDR3 length is 13 residues. Germline V gives CDR1 SGHDT, CDR2 YYEEEE. Deletions cut 1 base from V and 2 bases from J, with 7 bases between. In DNA form, the CDR3 reads TGTGCCAGCAGCTTGCAGGGGACCTACGAGCAGTACTTC. Translation gives CASSLQGTYEQYF.

The J gene is TRBJ2-7, the V gene TRBV21-1; no DNA check was done on the table's D call, TRBD1. TRBV21-1 is assigned pseudogene status. The CDR3 is made up of 16 amino acids. DNA for the CDR3: TGTGCCAGCAGACGAGGGGGCGGCAGGGGGCTCTACGAGCAGTACTTC. It yields the protein CASRRGGGRGLYEQYF.

This chain links TRBV6-5 with TRBJ2-5; D is undetermined. Trimming pared 2 bases from V and 7 bases from J, leaving 14 bases between. CDR3 length: 14 amino acids. Germline V lookup: CDR1 MNHEY, CDR2 SVGAGI. CDR3 bases: TGTGCCAGCAGTTACGGCCAGGCCGTGGGGACCCAGTACTTC. This translates into CASSYGQAVGTQYF.

This sequence joins TRBV5-8 and TRBJ2-7; 9 bases agree with TRBD1. The CDR3 consists of 15 residues. The germline V gene has CDR1 SGHTS and CDR2 YDEGEE. With 3 bases clipped from V and 0 bases from J, the junction kept 4 bases outside the gene matches. CDR3 region: CASSSRTGDSYEQYF. The CDR3 bases are TGTGCCAGCAGCTCCCGGACAGGGGACTCCTACGAGCAGTACTTC.

The chain couples TRBV5-8 to TRBJ2-7; 7 nucleotides agree with TRBD1. The CDR3 runs to 13 residues. Germline-derived CDR1 and CDR2 are SGHTS and YDEGEE. V lost 10 bases and J lost 3; bases outside the gene matches: 10. In DNA, the CDR3 is TGTGCCGGCTCCAGAGGGGGCCTCTACGAGCAGTACTTC. Protein: CAGSRGGLYEQYF.

This sequence joins TRBV9 and TRBJ2-6; TRBD2 aligns across 7 bases. Germline values: CDR1 SGDLS, CDR2 YYNGEE. This CDR3 is 16 amino acids long. J gave up 0 bases and V 4 bases, and 4 bases lay outside the gene matches. This CDR3 reads CASSKRGDSGANVLTF. CDR3 bases: TGTGCCAGCAGCAAACGGGGGGACTCTGGGGCCAACGTCCTGACTTTC.